This T cell receptor beta chain was identified during a study of shared clonotypes between healthy human individuals. Study background: Per donor, CD8 memory used one plate, CD8 naive used two, CD4 memory used three and CD4 naive used three. General study results and limits: There were few donors, and this limited the genetic and exposure-history diversity represented. The authors sampled blood alone, and tissue repertoires likely differ.

Losses at the gene ends were 1 base for V and 2 bases for J; bases not matched to a gene: 5. The CDR3 has 15 amino acids. Per the germline V gene, CDR1 is SGHAT and CDR2 is FQDESV (reference sequence). Profiled with immunoSEQ multiplex PCR; TCRdb holds only in-frame clones, not every one. The profile shows about 1.9 million clones, around 93% of them singletons. Points on this clone: Antigen unknown.

As defined, naive CD8 cells were CD45RO-negative and positively selected for CCR7, with terminally differentiated effector memory CD45RA+ cells excluded. The rearrangement joins TRBV11-1 to TRBJ2-7; the match to TRBD2 covers 7 bases. The specimen was naive CD8+ T cells from PBMCs. The sequence was collected from a man younger than 35 in good health. Some clones in this sample may be carry-over from other donors' samples. CDR3 coding DNA: TGTGCCAGCAGCTTAGAAACTAGCGTACCCTACGAGCAGTACTTC. Amino acid sequence: CASSLETSVPYEQYF. The whole variable domain, remainder taken from reference TRBV11-1 and TRBJ2-7, is EAEVAQSPRYKITEKSQAVAFWCDPISGHATLYWYRQILGQGPELLVQFQDESVVDDSQLPKDRFSAERLKGVDSTLKIQPAELGDSAMYLCASSLETSVPYEQYFGPGTRLTVT.